This T cell receptor beta chain was captured by sequencing in a study of blood T cell repertoires in COVID-19. In this sample, this clone turned up once. The protocol was immunoSEQ multiplex PCR, while the TCRdb copy is restricted to in-frame clones and leaves out a portion. Of approximately 300,000 clones in the sample, 92% were seen once. Donors of Cohort 3 who recovered were those that had two negative PCRs, clearance, or symptom resolution. Germline-derived CDR1 and CDR2 are MDHEN and SYDVKM. Trimming stripped 4 bases from V and 1 base from J, with 13 bases between. CDR3 length: 15 amino acids. This chain connects TRBV28 to TRBJ1-2, with unresolved D. The clonotype comes from a woman aged 25-40 years who had recovered from COVID-19. Sequencing used PBMCs or T cells enriched from blood (not recorded which). The CDR3 region is CASSSPGNVNYGYTF. In DNA form, the CDR3 reads TGTGCCAGCAGTTCGCCGGGTAATGTTAACTATGGCTACACCTTC.